This TCR beta chain was identified in a study of cytomegalovirus exposure and HLA in healthy donors. The PCR used 60 Vbeta and 13 Jbeta primers. Here immunoSEQ multiplex PCR was the method, and the copy in TCRdb shows in-frame clones only, minus some. Of 100,000 or so clones in the sample, 13% to 15% were seen once. Germline-derived CDR1 and CDR2 are SGHTA and FQGNSA. Trimming took 5 bases from V and 7 from J, leaving 14 bases between them. There are 14 residues in the CDR3. The V gene is TRBV7-2, the J gene TRBJ1-4; no definite D call. Material for sequencing was PBMCs. The TCR originated in a female donor in good health and CMV-seronegative. The CDR3 bases are TGTGCCAGCAGCCCTGGAGGGATCAGTGAAAAACTGTTTTTT. This translates into CASSPGGISEKLFF.